The 14 T cell receptor beta chains given below trace back to one sample, sequenced in a study of shared clonotypes between healthy human individuals. Clones were read by immunoSEQ multiplex PCR, and TCRdb kept only the in-frame ones, dropping some. The sample has approximately 530,000 clones; about 95% are singletons. Sequencing input: naive CD4+ T cells sorted from blood. The subset denotes: CD45RA+ positively selected. The receptors stem from a woman aged 25 to 39 in good health.

J is TRBJ1-3 and V is TRBV18; 9 bases are shared with TRBD1. V lost 4 bases, J lost 4 bases, and 2 bases stayed unmatched. The CDR3 is 14 amino acids. Germline V gives CDR1 KGHSH, CDR2 LQKENI. This CDR3 is CASSRGQGGNTIYF. CDR3 sequence (DNA): TGTGCCAGCTCACGCGGACAGGGGGGAAACACCATATATTTT.

This chain joins TRBV9 and TRBJ2-2; unclear D gene. Looked up from germline, CDR1 is SGDLS and CDR2 is YYNGEE. The length of the CDR3 is 16 residues. Trimming removed 0 bases at V and 0 bases at J, with 9 bases between. CDR3 in DNA: TGTGCCAGCAGCGTAGGGGTAGCAACGAACACCGGGGAGCTGTTTTTT. It yields the protein CASSVGVATNTGELFF.

This chain joins TRBV29-1 and TRBJ2-3, with 7 bases that match TRBD2. Germline lookup yields CDR1 SQVTM and CDR2 ANQGSEA. The CDR3 sequence is 13 residues long. The V gene end was trimmed by 8 bases and the J gene end by 4 bases; junction bases not matched to a gene: 9. CDR3 amino acids: CSLKRDLADTQYF. In nucleotides, the CDR3 is TGCAGCCTAAAGCGGGACCTCGCAGATACGCAGTATTTT.

The chain has TRBV15 and TRBJ1-2, with 8 bases fitting TRBD1. This CDR3 contains 15 residues. Germline V lookup: CDR1 LNHNV, CDR2 YYDKDF (reference sequence). V shed 5 bases and J 4 bases; nucleotides not matched to a gene: 9. The CDR3 loop reads CATSHRGTGPYGYTF. The DNA of the CDR3 is TGTGCCACCAGCCACAGGGGGACAGGTCCCTATGGCTACACCTTC. The variable domain in full, with the rest retrieved from reference TRBV15 and TRBJ1-2, is DAMVIQNPRYQVTQFGKPVTLSCSQTLNHNVMYWYQQKSSQAPKLLFHYYDKDFNNEADTPDNFQSRRPNTSFCFLDIRSPGLGDTAMYLCATSHRGTGPYGYTFGSGTRLTVV.

The V and J genes are TRBV7-9 and TRBJ2-7; the match to TRBD2 covers 8 bases. The junction had 8 bases not matched to a gene; V was cut back by 2 bases and J by 2 bases. The germline gives CDR1 SEHNR, CDR2 FQNEAQ (reference sequence). This CDR3 has 16 amino acids. The CDR3 DNA follows: TGTGCCAGCAGCTTACACGCGGGACTAGGGGCCTACGAGCAGTACTTC. Protein: CASSLHAGLGAYEQYF.

V and J are TRBV4-1 and TRBJ2-4; TRBD1 is a possible D gene (5 bases). Deletions cut 0 bases from V and 13 bases from J, with 16 bases between. CDR3 length equals 14 residues. Germline-derived CDR1 and CDR2 are MGHRA and YSYEKL. CDR3 residues: CASSQDGTGLIQYF. CDR3 nucleotide sequence: TGCGCCAGCAGCCAAGATGGTACAGGTTTAATCCAGTACTTC.

This chain connects TRBV5-1 to TRBJ2-2; D not resolved. Germline lookup yields CDR1 SGHRS and CDR2 YFSETQ. The V and J ends lost 0 bases and 8 bases respectively, with 5 bases between them. The length of the CDR3 is 12 residues. The CDR3 DNA reads as TGCGCCAGCAGCTTGGGGAAAGGGGAGCTGTTTTTT. Amino acid sequence: CASSLGKGELFF.

The chain recombines TRBV7-9 with TRBJ2-7; 11 nucleotides align to TRBD2. The CDR3 contains 15 residues. V was clipped by 2 bases and J by 6 bases; unmatched bases: 6. Germline-derived CDR1 and CDR2 are SEHNR and FQNEAQ (reference sequence). The CDR3 protein is CASSLYTSGSGEQYF. The DNA for the CDR3 is TGTGCCAGCAGCTTATATACTAGCGGGAGTGGCGAGCAGTACTTC.

The rearrangement joins TRBV9 to TRBJ2-7; D not resolved. V dropped 2 bases and J dropped 0 bases, with 9 bases sitting between them. This CDR3 comprises 14 residues. The V gene's germline CDR1 is SGDLS and CDR2 YYNGEE. Here the CDR3 reads CASSVSFSSYEQYF. CDR3 DNA sequence: TGTGCCAGCAGCGTCAGTTTTAGCTCCTACGAGCAGTACTTC. Combining the CDR3 with reference TRBV9 and TRBJ2-7 gives the whole variable domain DSGVTQTPKHLITATGQRVTLRCSPRSGDLSVYWYQQSLDQGLQFLIQYYNGEERAKGNILERFSAQQFPDLHSELNLSSLELGDSALYFCASSVSFSSYEQYFGPGTRLTVT.

The CDR3 coding sequence is TGCGCCAGCAGCTTGTCTCAGAGACAGGGAACCTACGAGCAGTACTTC. Translated: CASSLSQRQGTYEQYF. This sequence joins TRBV5-1 and TRBJ2-5, with 7 bases that match TRBD1. The J call may be wrong; the DNA end is better matched by TRBJ2-7. This CDR3 spans 16 amino acids. CDR1 SGHRS and CDR2 YFSETQ come from the germline V gene.

The rearrangement uses TRBV5-8 and TRBJ1-2; the D gene is possibly TRBD1 (5 bases). V lost 4 bases, J lost 4 bases, and 14 bases lay in between. From germline, CDR1 is SGHTS and CDR2 YDEGEE. The CDR3 is 14 residues long. The CDR3 nucleotides read TGTGCCAGCAGCCTTACTATCGACAGCTATGGCTACACCTTC. Amino acid sequence: CASSLTIDSYGYTF.

Remarks on this clone: The sample has other DNA sequences that encode this CDR3 too. The V gene is TRBV6-1, the J gene TRBJ1-2, with 8 bases lining up with TRBD1. The trim removed 6 bases at V and 0 bases at J, leaving 6 bases unmatched. This CDR3 comprises 15 residues. Germline V gives CDR1 MNHNS, CDR2 SASEGT. The CDR3 protein is CASRPGTGSNYGYTF. The CDR3 DNA sequence: TGTGCCAGCAGACCTGGGACAGGATCTAACTATGGCTACACCTTC.

This clone was seen a single time. The CDR3 is CASTQAGGHTDTQYF. The CDR3 nucleotides read TGTGCCAGCACCCAAGCGGGAGGCCACACAGATACGCAGTATTTT. The chain employs TRBV28 and TRBJ2-3; 9 bases are shared with TRBD2. The germline gives CDR1 MDHEN, CDR2 SYDVKM. CDR3 length: 15 amino acids. The J segment lost 2 bases and the V segment lost 7 bases, leaving 7 bases of the junction unmatched.

This rearrangement joins TRBV5-6 to TRBJ2-7; 9 bases are a match to TRBD2. Germline V gene data show CDR1 as SGHDT and CDR2 as YYEEEE. The junction had 6 bases not matched to a gene; V was cut back by 1 base and J by 1 base. This CDR3 region has 16 residues. The CDR3 spells CASSLFASGMSYEQYF. CDR3 in DNA: TGTGCCAGCAGCTTGTTCGCTAGCGGGATGTCCTACGAGCAGTACTTC.